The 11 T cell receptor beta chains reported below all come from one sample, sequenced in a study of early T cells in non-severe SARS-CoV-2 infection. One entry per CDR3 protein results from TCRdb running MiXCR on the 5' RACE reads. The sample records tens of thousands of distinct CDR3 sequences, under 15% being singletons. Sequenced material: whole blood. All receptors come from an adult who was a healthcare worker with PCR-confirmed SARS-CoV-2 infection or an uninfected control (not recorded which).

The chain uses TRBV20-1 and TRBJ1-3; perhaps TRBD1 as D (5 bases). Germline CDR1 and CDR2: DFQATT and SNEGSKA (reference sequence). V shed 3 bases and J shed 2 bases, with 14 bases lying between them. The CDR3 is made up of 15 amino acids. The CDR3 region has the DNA TGCAGTGCTAGCTCCCTCAGGGATCCTGGAAACACCATATATTTT. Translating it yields CSASSLRDPGNTIYF.

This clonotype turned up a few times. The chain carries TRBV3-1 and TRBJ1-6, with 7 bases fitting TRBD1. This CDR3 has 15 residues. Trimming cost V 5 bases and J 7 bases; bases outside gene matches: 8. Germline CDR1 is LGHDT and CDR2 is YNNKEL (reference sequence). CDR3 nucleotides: TGTGCCAGCAGCAACCGACAGGGACAGAATTCACCCCTCCACTTT. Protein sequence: CASSNRQGQNSPLHF. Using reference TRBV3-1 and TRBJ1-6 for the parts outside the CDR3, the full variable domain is DTAVSQTPKYLVTQMGNDKSIKCEQNLGHDTMYWYKQDSKKFLKIMFSYNNKELIINETVPNRFSPKSPDKAHLNLHINSLELGDSAVYFCASSNRQGQNSPLHFGNGTRLTVT.

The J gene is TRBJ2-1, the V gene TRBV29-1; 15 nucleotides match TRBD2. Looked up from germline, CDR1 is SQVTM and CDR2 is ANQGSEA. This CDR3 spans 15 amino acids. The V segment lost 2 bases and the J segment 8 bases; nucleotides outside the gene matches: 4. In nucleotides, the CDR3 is TGCAGCGTTGAAAAAGGGACTAGCGGGGGGCATGAGCAGTTCTTC. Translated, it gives CSVEKGTSGGHEQFF.

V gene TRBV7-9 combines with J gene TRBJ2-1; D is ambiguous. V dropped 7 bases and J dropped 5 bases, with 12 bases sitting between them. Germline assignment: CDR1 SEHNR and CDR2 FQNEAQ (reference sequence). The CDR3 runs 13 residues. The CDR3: CASTRYGHNEQFF. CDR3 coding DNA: TGTGCCAGCACACGTTACGGTCACAATGAGCAGTTCTTC.

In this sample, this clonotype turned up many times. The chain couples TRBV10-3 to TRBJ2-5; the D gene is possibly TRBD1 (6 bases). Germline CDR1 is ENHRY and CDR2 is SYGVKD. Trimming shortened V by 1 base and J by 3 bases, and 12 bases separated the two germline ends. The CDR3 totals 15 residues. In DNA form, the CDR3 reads TGTGCCATCAGTGAGTTGGACAGTCCTAAAGAGACCCAGTACTTC. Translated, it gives CAISELDSPKETQYF.

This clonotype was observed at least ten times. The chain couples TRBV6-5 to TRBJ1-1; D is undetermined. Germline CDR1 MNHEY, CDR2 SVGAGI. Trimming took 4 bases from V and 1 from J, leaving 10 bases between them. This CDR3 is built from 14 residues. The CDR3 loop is CASSSLPRNTEAFF. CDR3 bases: TGTGCCAGCAGTTCCCTCCCCAGGAACACTGAAGCTTTCTTT.

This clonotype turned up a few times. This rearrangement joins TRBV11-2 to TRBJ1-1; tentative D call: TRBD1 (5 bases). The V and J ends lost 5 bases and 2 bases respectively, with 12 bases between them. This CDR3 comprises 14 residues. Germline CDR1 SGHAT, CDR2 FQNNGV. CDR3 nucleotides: TGTGCCAGCAGCGCCCAGACAGCCAACACTGAAGCTTTCTTT. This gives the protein CASSAQTANTEAFF. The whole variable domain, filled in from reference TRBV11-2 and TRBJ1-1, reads EAGVAQSPRYKIIEKRQSVAFWCNPISGHATLYWYQQILGQGPKLLIQFQNNGVVDDSQLPKDRFSAERLKGVDSTLKIQPAKLEDSAVYLCASSAQTANTEAFFGQGTRLTVV.

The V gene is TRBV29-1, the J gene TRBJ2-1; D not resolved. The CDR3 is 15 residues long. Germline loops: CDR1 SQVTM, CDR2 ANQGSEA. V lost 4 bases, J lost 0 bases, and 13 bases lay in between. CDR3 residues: CSVGPGPSSYNEQFF. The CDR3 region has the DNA TGCAGCGTTGGACCGGGCCCCAGCTCCTACAATGAGCAGTTCTTC.

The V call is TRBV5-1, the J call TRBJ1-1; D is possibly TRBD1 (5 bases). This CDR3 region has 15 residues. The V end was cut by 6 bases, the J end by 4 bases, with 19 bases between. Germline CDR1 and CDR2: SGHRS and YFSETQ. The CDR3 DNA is TGCGCCAGCACGGGGACGGAAACTGCACGCACTGAAGCTTTCTTT. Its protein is CASTGTETARTEAFF.

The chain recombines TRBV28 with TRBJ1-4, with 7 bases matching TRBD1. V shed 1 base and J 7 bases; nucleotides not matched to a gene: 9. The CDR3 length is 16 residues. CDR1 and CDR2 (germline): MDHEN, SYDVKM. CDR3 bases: TGTGCCAGCAGTTTATTAGGCGCAGGGGGATTTGAAAAACTGTTTTTT. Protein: CASSLLGAGGFEKLFF.

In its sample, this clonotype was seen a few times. The CDR3 DNA reads TGTGCCAGCAGACTGCAAGGTGCCGGGTGGGGAGCTTTCTTT. Translation gives CASRLQGAGWGAFF. The chain employs TRBV12-3 or TRBV12-4 and TRBJ1-1; no reliable D call. Between the trimmed V and J ends, which lost 6 bases and 10 bases, there was a span of 21 bases. This CDR3 comprises 14 residues.